This TCR beta chain was found in a study of blood T cell repertoires in COVID-19. Authors' methods: Reference gene primers were amplified, and this amplification served to estimate nucleated cell counts. The method was immunoSEQ multiplex PCR; TCRdb's version includes in-frame clones alone and lacks a portion of them. The D gene and trimming were derived from the DNA, and the V and J assignments and clone size from that table. The table lists 120,000 or so clones, 80% to 90% of them singletons, with about 2% in the top ten. This CDR3 is 14 amino acids long. Looked up from germline, CDR1 is SGHAT and CDR2 is FQNNGV. V lost 1 base to trimming and J lost 1 base; unmatched junction nucleotides: 0.

Sample: peripheral blood. The receptor's source is a woman aged 45 to 65 with acute or convalescent COVID-19. This chain uses TRBV11-2 with TRBJ2-7; 8 bases agree with TRBD2. The DNA of the CDR3 is TGTGCCAGCAGCTTAGTAGCGGGGTCCTACGAGCAGTACTTC. Protein: CASSLVAGSYEQYF.